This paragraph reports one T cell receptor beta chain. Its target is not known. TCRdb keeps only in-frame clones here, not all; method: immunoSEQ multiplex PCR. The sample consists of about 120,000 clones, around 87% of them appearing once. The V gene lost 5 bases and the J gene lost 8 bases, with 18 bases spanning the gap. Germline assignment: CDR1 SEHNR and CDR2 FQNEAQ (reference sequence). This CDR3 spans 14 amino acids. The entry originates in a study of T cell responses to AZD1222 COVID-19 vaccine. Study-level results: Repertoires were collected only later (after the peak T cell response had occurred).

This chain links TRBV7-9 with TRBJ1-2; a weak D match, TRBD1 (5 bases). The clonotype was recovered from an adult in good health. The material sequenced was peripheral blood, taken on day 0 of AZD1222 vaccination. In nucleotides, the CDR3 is TGTGCCAGCAGCACAGAGAGGGTTGGGGGGGGCTACACCTTC. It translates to CASSTERVGGGYTF. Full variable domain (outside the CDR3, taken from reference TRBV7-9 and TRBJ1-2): DTGVSQNPRHKITKRGQNVTFRCDPISEHNRLYWYRQTLGQGPEFLTYFQNEAQLEKSRLLSDRFSAERPKGSFSTLEIQRTEQGDSAMYLCASSTERVGGGYTFGSGTRLTVV.